Following are 3 T cell receptor beta chains from one sample sequenced in a study of T cells in Graves' hyperthyroidism and ophthalmopathy. It was RNA transcripts that yielded the amplified TCR beta CDR3 regions. When the TCR CDR3 underwent first-round RT-PCR, the HTBI primer set was used. TCRdb analysed the multiplex PCR reads with MiXCR anew, one entry per CDR3 protein. The sample yields 700,000 to 850,000 distinct CDR3 sequences, about 35% seen once. The material sequenced was blood. The receptors originated from a woman aged 40 to 49 with Graves' hyperthyroidism.

V gene TRBV19 combines with J gene TRBJ1-2; D not resolved. Germline CDR1 LNHDA, CDR2 SQIVND (reference sequence). The length of the CDR3 is 14 residues. Between the trimmed V and J ends, which lost 1 base and 0 bases, there was a span of 6 bases. The CDR3 here is CASSIVEANYGYTF. The CDR3 DNA reads TGTGCCAGTAGTATAGTTGAAGCTAACTATGGCTACACCTTC.

V gene TRBV6-6 combines with J gene TRBJ2-7, with 9 bases fitting TRBD2. This CDR3 comprises 15 residues. Germline assignment: CDR1 MNHNY and CDR2 SVGAGI (reference sequence). The V segment lost 4 bases and the J segment 2 bases; nucleotides outside the gene matches: 6. In nucleotides, the CDR3 is TGTGCCAGCAGTTTAAATGGCGGGAGGGCCTACGAGCAGTACTTC. Encoded protein: CASSLNGGRAYEQYF.

A note on this clonotype: This may arise from a read error, as a much more abundant clone is one base away. The V call is TRBV20-1, the J call TRBJ1-1; D uncertain. The germline gives CDR1 DFQATT, CDR2 SNEGSKA (reference sequence). This CDR3 is built from 11 residues. CDR3 sequence (DNA): TGCAGTGCGCCTGCTTGGACTGAAGTTTTCTTT. Amino acid sequence: CSAPAWTEVFF.